Each of the 23 T cell receptor beta chains below was sequenced from the same sample in a study of patients and donors after allogeneic stem cell transplantation. TCRdb redid the calling of the RT-PCR reads with MiXCR, one entry per CDR3 protein. The sample holds about 960,000 distinct CDR3 sequences, more than 15% seen once. Sequenced sample: blood, either unsorted or a sorted T cell fraction (not recorded which). These receptors came from a human donor who was either an allogeneic HSCT recipient or a stem cell or donor lymphocyte infusion donor (not recorded which). It is not recorded whose cells these are; they may come from a transplant donor.

This clonotype turned up a few times. This chain connects TRBV12-3 or TRBV12-4 to TRBJ1-5, with 10 positions matching TRBD1. Losses at the gene ends were 4 bases for V and 3 bases for J; bases not matched to a gene: 6. The CDR3 spans 16 residues. The CDR3 bases are TGTGCCAGCAGTTCGGGGGACAGGGGTAACAATCAGCCCCAGCATTTT. This translates into CASSSGDRGNNQPQHF.

The chain has TRBV20-1 and TRBJ1-2; D not resolved. The V gene's germline CDR1 is DFQATT and CDR2 SNEGSKA (reference sequence). CDR3 size: 13 residues. Trimming pared 5 bases from V and 2 bases from J, leaving 12 bases between. The chain's CDR3 is CSAGGLENYGYTF. The CDR3 nucleotides are TGCAGTGCTGGCGGCCTTGAGAACTATGGCTACACCTTC.

CDR3 in DNA: TGCGCCAGCAGCTTCGGACAGGGAAGGGATGGCTACACCTTC. It translates to CASSFGQGRDGYTF. This sequence joins TRBV5-1 and TRBJ1-2, with 8 bases matching TRBD1. V was pared by 2 bases and J by 6 bases, with 6 bases of the junction left unmatched. The length of the CDR3 is 14 residues. Germline CDR1 and CDR2: SGHRS and YFSETQ.

At least ten counts were recorded for this clonotype. The chain has TRBV20-1 and TRBJ1-1; tentative D call: TRBD1 (6 bases). CDR1 is DFQATT and CDR2 is SNEGSKA in the germline V gene (reference sequence). The CDR3 covers 13 residues. With 6 bases removed from V and 5 bases from J, the gap between germline ends came to 16 bases. This CDR3 reads CSAPLGGATEAFF. The DNA of the CDR3 is TGCAGTGCCCCGCTGGGGGGGGCGACTGAAGCTTTCTTT.

The chain couples TRBV5-1 to TRBJ2-1, with D perhaps TRBD2 (7 bases). CDR1 and CDR2 (germline): SGHRS, YFSETQ. There are 13 residues in the CDR3. V lost 4 bases to trimming and J lost 7 bases, with 12 bases between them. The chain's CDR3 is CASSPRGRNEQFF. CDR3 coding DNA: TGCGCCAGCAGCCCGCGGGGGCGGAATGAGCAGTTCTTC.

The V and J genes are TRBV19 and TRBJ2-7; D is unresolved. Trimming stripped 5 bases from V and 6 bases from J, with 14 bases between. The germline gives CDR1 LNHDA, CDR2 SQIVND (reference sequence). The CDR3 covers 13 residues. Here the CDR3 DNA reads TGTGCCAGTAGTTTGGACGTCTGGGGCGAGCAGTACTTC. It codes for CASSLDVWGEQYF.

V usage is TRBV20-1 and J usage is TRBJ2-7; unclear D gene. The CDR3 is made up of 15 amino acids. Germline V CDR1 and CDR2: DFQATT, SNEGSKA (reference sequence). Trimming took off 4 bases at V and 2 bases at J, with 18 bases between the two ends. The CDR3 DNA sequence: TGCAGTGCTAACAGAAGGGCGCATTCTCCCTACGAGCAGTACTTC. It is translated as CSANRRAHSPYEQYF.

V and J are TRBV2 and TRBJ2-4; tentatively, D is TRBD1 (5 bases). Germline CDR1 and CDR2: SNHLY and FYNNEI. This CDR3 contains 12 residues. V was pared by 8 bases and J by 7 bases, with 12 bases between. CDR3 sequence: CASGRDYNIQYF. The DNA for the CDR3 is TGTGCCAGCGGCAGGGATTACAACATTCAGTACTTC.

This clonotype was seen at least ten times. The chain has TRBV12-3 or TRBV12-4 and TRBJ2-1, with 9 bases matching TRBD2. This CDR3 comprises 16 residues. The ends lost 5 bases at V and 3 bases at J; junction bases unmatched: 8. CDR3 sequence (DNA): TGTGCCAGCAGTCTCTCCCCGCGGGGGGGCTACAATGAGCAGTTCTTC. It encodes CASSLSPRGGYNEQFF.

The J gene is TRBJ1-2, the V gene TRBV6-5, with D possibly TRBD1 on 5 matching bases. Germline lookup yields CDR1 MNHEY and CDR2 SVGAGI. Trimming took 2 bases from V and 7 from J, leaving 20 bases between them. The CDR3 totals 16 residues. CDR3 in amino acids: CASSYPPGTGPAGYTF. The CDR3 DNA reads as TGTGCCAGCAGTTACCCACCGGGGACTGGCCCCGCTGGCTACACCTTC.

This clonotype was observed a few times. The CDR3 DNA is TGCAGTGCTAGGACTCCCCCGGGGAGGAACACCGGGGAGCTGTTTTTT. It yields the protein CSARTPPGRNTGELFF. The chain has TRBV20-1 and TRBJ2-2; D may be TRBD2 (5 bases). The ends were cut back, 3 bases at V and 1 base at J, with 15 bases in the middle. The CDR3 consists of 16 residues. Germline V gene lookup returns CDR1 DFQATT and CDR2 SNEGSKA (reference sequence).

J is TRBJ1-1 and V is TRBV5-1, with D maybe TRBD1 (6 bases). There are 12 residues in the CDR3. Trimming removed 4 bases from V and 6 bases from J, with 10 bases in between. The germline CDR1 and CDR2 sequences are SGHRS and YFSETQ. CDR3: CASSTDSAEAFF. In DNA, the CDR3 is TGCGCCAGCAGCACGGACAGTGCTGAAGCTTTCTTT.

This chain joins TRBV6-5 and TRBJ2-1; 13 nucleotides align to TRBD2. Germline lookup yields CDR1 MNHEY and CDR2 SVGAGI. V shed 4 bases, J shed 7 bases, and the junction held 10 bases outside the gene matches. The CDR3 loop spans 17 amino acids. CDR3 region: CASSSSLGLAGKNEQFF. CDR3 sequence (DNA): TGTGCCAGCAGTTCCAGCCTGGGACTAGCGGGAAAAAATGAGCAGTTCTTC.

This clonotype was seen only a few times. J is TRBJ1-2 and V is TRBV5-1; D ambiguous. Germline values: CDR1 SGHRS, CDR2 YFSETQ. The CDR3 extends over 13 amino acids. V was cut by 4 bases and J by 6 bases, with 13 bases left in between. The CDR3 loop reads CASSGGQMHGYTF. CDR3 nucleotides: TGCGCCAGCAGCGGCGGGCAGATGCATGGCTACACCTTC.

This clonotype appeared a few times. V is TRBV7-6 and J is TRBJ2-7; 11 nucleotides agree with TRBD2. Germline V lookup: CDR1 SGHVS, CDR2 FNYEAQ. V trimming: 5 bases; J trimming: 4 bases; junction bases outside the gene matches: 4. The CDR3 spans 14 residues. CDR3 coding DNA: TGTGCCAGCAGCGATGGGACTAGCGGTTACGAGCAGTACTTC. It codes for CASSDGTSGYEQYF.

This clonotype occurred a few times. V usage is TRBV15 and J usage is TRBJ1-5, with 7 bases lining up with TRBD1. The CDR3 is made up of 15 amino acids. Germline trimming cut 6 bases from V and 7 bases from J; bases unmatched to any gene: 12. CDR1 is LNHNV, CDR2 YYDKDF, per germline (reference sequence). DNA for the CDR3: TGTGCCACCAGTATCCAGACAGGGACGGGGCAGCCCCAGCATTTT. Its translation is CATSIQTGTGQPQHF.

This clonotype was seen at least ten times. V and J are TRBV6-2 or TRBV6-3 and TRBJ2-1, with D perhaps TRBD2 (6 bases). CDR1 and CDR2 from the germline V gene are MNHEY and SVGEGT. The CDR3 is 13 amino acids. Trimming shortened V by 6 bases and J by 9 bases, and 15 bases separated the two germline ends. The CDR3: CASRLTGVGEQFF. CDR3 DNA: TGTGCCAGCAGACTAACGGGGGTTGGTGAGCAGTTCTTC.

This clonotype turned up a few times. The chain uses TRBV20-1 and TRBJ2-1, with TRBD2 matching over 10 bases. Germline CDR1 is DFQATT and CDR2 is SNEGSKA (reference sequence). V was clipped by 5 bases and J by 8 bases; unmatched bases: 15. This CDR3 has 16 amino acids. DNA of the CDR3: TGCAGTGCTGACACCGGGGGACTAGCGTTTACCGATGAGCAGTTCTTC. Its translation: CSADTGGLAFTDEQFF.

This chain uses TRBV25-1 with TRBJ2-5; no clear D gene. In germline, CDR1 is MGHDK, CDR2 SYGVNS. V lost 4 bases to trimming and J lost 5 bases, with 8 bases between them. The CDR3 sequence is 12 residues long. The CDR3 region has the DNA TGTGCCAGCAGTGGGTTCACGGAGACCCAGTACTTC. It yields the protein CASSGFTETQYF.

A few counts support this clonotype. This chain connects TRBV5-1 to TRBJ2-1; TRBD1 matches 8 bases. The CDR3 is made up of 20 amino acids. The germline CDR1 and CDR2 sequences are SGHRS and YFSETQ. V was clipped by 4 bases and J by 0 bases; unmatched bases: 18. For the CDR3, the DNA is TGCGCCAGCAGCGCGCCAGGGGGCGTCGTTAGCGGAGGCTCCTACAATGAGCAGTTCTTC. It specifies CASSAPGGVVSGGSYNEQFF.

The chain couples TRBV6-5 to TRBJ2-7; perhaps D is TRBD1 or TRBD2 (5 bases each). This CDR3 spans 18 amino acids. Trimming took 0 bases from V and 0 from J, leaving 18 bases between them. Germline values: CDR1 MNHEY, CDR2 SVGAGI. The CDR3 is CASSYSVRGTANSYEQYF. DNA of the CDR3: TGTGCCAGCAGTTACTCGGTACGTGGGACCGCTAACTCCTACGAGCAGTACTTC.

The chain has TRBV5-6 and TRBJ1-1, with D maybe TRBD1 (5 bases). The CDR3 contains 16 residues. Germline V gives CDR1 SGHDT, CDR2 YYEEEE. Trimming removed 1 base at V and 5 bases at J, with 18 bases between. CDR3 coding DNA: TGTGCCAGCAGCTTGCTTCACCCGGGGGTTTTGACTGAAGCTTTCTTT. Translation gives CASSLLHPGVLTEAFF.

Comments on this clonotype: A read error may produce the germline difference seen at one junction end. The chain links TRBV24-1 to TRBJ2-3; D perhaps matches TRBD2 (6 bases). Germline lookup yields CDR1 KGHDR and CDR2 SFDVKD. The CDR3 loop spans 16 amino acids. This CDR3 is CAASDLRPGGTDTQYF. In DNA form, the CDR3 reads TGTGCCGCCAGTGATTTGAGGCCGGGGGGCACAGATACGCAGTATTTT.